This TCR beta chain comes out of a study of shared T cell receptors in the human thymus (dated by TCRdb to about 2021). Study-wide context: The study examined how self-reactive, shared T-cell receptor alpha chains are generated in the human thymus.

Points on this clone: Its antigen is unknown. No base qualities exist here, and no much larger clone lies one base off it.

Receptor libraries were prepared by the immunoSEQ multiplex PCR assay. TCRdb took this table from immuneACCESS and kept in-frame rearrangements with V and J called. Such tables lack part of the clones; where checked against another copy, unresolved V genes explain under half of the gap, and the rest is unexplained. The sample table records 500,000 to 550,000 clones; roughly 74% of these occur just once. The ten largest clones represent about 0.013% of the sample. The CDR3 has 13 amino acids, counting the end cysteine and phenylalanine. The kept DNA is CDR3 alone, 39 bases in frame from the first base. These sequences were also reported in another study, on human thymus T cells. Per the second study: The donors were immunologically healthy infants in Finland who had open corrective cardiac surgery for congenital heart defects. Thymus tissue was collected as surgical resects that were removed during corrective cardiac surgery. V and J gene segment usage appeared biased in both thymic and peripheral blood repertoires. According to the related research, thymic TCR repertoires were highly overlapping among unrelated individuals. The study used about eight infant thymus samples plus four related peripheral blood samples to characterize TCR alpha and beta repertoires. The infant donors were about 6 to 250 days old, and the cohort included six males and a couple of females. Thymocytes were freed from the tissue by mechanical means and kept at -70 degrees C as pellets of roughly 9-34 million cells. Genomic DNA was extracted from frozen cell pellets with a QIAsymphony instrument. The immunoSEQ multiplex PCR assay was used to amplify the TCRB and TCRAD loci from a standardized quantity of quality-controlled genomic DNA. Amplicons spanned the V(D)J region at a length sufficient to cover the CDR3 and identify V and J genes. Amplicon sequencing was performed on an Illumina platform through the commercial immunoSEQ service. Primer bias and sequencing errors were corrected as previously described, and TCRAD and TCRB definitions were based on the IMGT database. Repertoires were analysed with immunoSEQ Analyzer 3.0 and VDJTools, covering basic statistics, V/J segment usage, diversity estimates, rarefaction and pairwise overlap. Diversity was estimated with Chao1, ChaoE, Efron-Thisted, Shannon and inverse Simpson indices, and also on datasets down-sampled to the smallest sample. Repertoire overlap was determined by strict matching of CDR3 nucleotide sequence, V gene and J gene, and Jaccard-based multidimensional scaling clustering was applied. On average, roughly 890,000 unique TCRB clonotypes were obtained from thymus samples, compared with 80,000 to 85,000 from blood samples.

The sequence is built from TRBV21-1 and TRBJ1-5. TRBV21-1 is classified as a pseudogene. The sequenced material came from thymocytes. This clonotype originated in a boy less than two years old with a congenital heart defect. Donor details come from another sample of the same person, matched by shared clones. The CDR3 region reads CASTGVIDQPQHF. The DNA sequence is TGTGCCAGCACGGGAGTAATTGATCAGCCCCAGCATTTT.